This TCR beta chain derives from a study of Graves' ophthalmopathy and Graves' hyperthyroidism. Pregnancy or lactation, uncontrolled infections and other autoimmune diseases were grounds for excluding patients. The source of the PBMCs was approximately 10 ml of fresh peripheral blood. Study-wide findings and caveats: Ophthalmopathy versus stable hyperthyroidism: 13-signature model gave around 90% sensitivity, roughly 81% specificity. A majority of expanded thyroid clonotypes exceeding 0.001 frequency were likewise present in blood.

From RNA, the CDR3 regions of TCR beta chains were amplified and sequenced. First-round RT-PCR employed HTBI primers, with a second-round multiplex PCR after it. TCRdb ran MiXCR on the multiplex PCR reads and lists one entry per CDR3 protein. The data show 200,000 to 250,000 distinct CDR3 sequences, with under 25% seen just once and roughly 45% held by the top ten. This CDR3 has 16 residues. CDR1 and CDR2 from the germline V gene are SGHVS and FNYEAQ. In regard to this clonotype: The antigen remains unidentified. The junction shows a germline mismatch at one end, possibly a read error.

The TCR comes from a woman aged 50 to 60 with Graves' ophthalmopathy. What was sequenced was peripheral blood. The gene calls are TRBV7-6 and TRBJ2-7; D call uncertain. CDR3 protein: CASSDDLKVIAYEQSF. The CDR3 nucleotides are TGTGCCAGCAGCGATGACCTCAAGGTCATAGCCTACGAGCAGTCCTTC.